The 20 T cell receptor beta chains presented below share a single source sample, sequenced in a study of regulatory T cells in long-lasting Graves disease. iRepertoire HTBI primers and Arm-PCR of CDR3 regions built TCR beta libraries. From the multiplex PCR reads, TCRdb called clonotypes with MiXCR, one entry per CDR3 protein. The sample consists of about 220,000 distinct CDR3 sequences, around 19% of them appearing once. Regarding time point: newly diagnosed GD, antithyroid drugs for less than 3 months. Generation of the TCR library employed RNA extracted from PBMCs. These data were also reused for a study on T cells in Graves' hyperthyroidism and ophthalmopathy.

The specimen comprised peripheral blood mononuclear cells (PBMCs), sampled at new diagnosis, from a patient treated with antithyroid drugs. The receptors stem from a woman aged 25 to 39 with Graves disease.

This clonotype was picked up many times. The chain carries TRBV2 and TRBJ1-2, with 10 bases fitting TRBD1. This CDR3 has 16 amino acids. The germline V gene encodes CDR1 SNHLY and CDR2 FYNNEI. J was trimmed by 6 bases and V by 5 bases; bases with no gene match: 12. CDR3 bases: TGTGCCAGCAGTCAAGTCCCGGGACAGGGGAGGGATGGCTACACCTTC. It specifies CASSQVPGQGRDGYTF.

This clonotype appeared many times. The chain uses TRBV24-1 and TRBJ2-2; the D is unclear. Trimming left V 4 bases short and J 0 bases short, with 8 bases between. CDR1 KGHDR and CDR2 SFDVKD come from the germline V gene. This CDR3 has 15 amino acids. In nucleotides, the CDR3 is TGTGCCACCAGTGAGGGTACCCCGAACACCGGGGAGCTGTTTTTT. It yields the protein CATSEGTPNTGELFF.

The CDR3 DNA is TGTGCCAGCAGAACGCGGGATTTGATGAACACTGAAGCTTTCTTT. It encodes CASRTRDLMNTEAFF. The rearrangement links TRBV6-1 to TRBJ1-1; no firm D call. The V and J ends lost 6 bases and 0 bases respectively, with 14 bases between them. This CDR3 contains 15 residues. Germline V gene lookup returns CDR1 MNHNS and CDR2 SASEGT.

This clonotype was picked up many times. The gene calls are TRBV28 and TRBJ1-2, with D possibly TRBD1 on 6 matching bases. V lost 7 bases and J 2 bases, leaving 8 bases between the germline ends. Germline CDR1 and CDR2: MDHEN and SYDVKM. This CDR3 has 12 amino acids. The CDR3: CASTGTNYGYTF. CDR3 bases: TGTGCCAGCACCGGGACAAACTATGGCTACACCTTC.

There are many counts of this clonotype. CDR3 in DNA: TGTGCCAGCAGCACCCGACCGGGACAGGGTCACGGGGAGCTGTTTTTT. Its translation: CASSTRPGQGHGELFF. The rearrangement links TRBV11-2 to TRBJ2-2; 9 nucleotides align to TRBD1. Looked up from germline, CDR1 is SGHAT and CDR2 is FQNNGV. The V and J ends lost 5 bases and 7 bases, in that order; junction bases with no gene match: 11. This CDR3 is 16 amino acids long.

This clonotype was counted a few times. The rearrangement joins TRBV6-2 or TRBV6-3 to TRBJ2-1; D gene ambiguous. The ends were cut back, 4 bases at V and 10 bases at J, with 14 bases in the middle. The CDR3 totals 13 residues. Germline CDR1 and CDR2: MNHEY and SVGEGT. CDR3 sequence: CASSWLGRKEQFF. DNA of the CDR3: TGTGCCAGCAGTTGGTTGGGTCGAAAGGAGCAGTTCTTC.

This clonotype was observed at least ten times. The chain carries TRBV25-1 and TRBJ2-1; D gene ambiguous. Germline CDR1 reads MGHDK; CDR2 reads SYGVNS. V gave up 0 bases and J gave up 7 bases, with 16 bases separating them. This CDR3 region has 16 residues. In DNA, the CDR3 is TGTGCCAGCAGTGAATACGGGCCGGGTGGTATGAATGAGCAGTTCTTC. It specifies CASSEYGPGGMNEQFF.

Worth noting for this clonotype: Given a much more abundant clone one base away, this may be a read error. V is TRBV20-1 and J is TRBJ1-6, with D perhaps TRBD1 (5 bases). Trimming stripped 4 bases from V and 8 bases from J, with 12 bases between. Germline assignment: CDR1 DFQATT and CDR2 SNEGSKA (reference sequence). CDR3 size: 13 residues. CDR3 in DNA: TGCAGTGCTAACCGGGGAGGGGATTCACCCCTCCACTTT. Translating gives CSANRGGDSPLHF.

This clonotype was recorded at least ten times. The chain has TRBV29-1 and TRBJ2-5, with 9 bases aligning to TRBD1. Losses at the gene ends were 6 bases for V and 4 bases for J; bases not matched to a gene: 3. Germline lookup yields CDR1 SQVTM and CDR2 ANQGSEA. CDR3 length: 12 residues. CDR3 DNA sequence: TGCAGCGTCCGGACAGGGGTAGAGACCCAGTACTTC. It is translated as CSVRTGVETQYF.

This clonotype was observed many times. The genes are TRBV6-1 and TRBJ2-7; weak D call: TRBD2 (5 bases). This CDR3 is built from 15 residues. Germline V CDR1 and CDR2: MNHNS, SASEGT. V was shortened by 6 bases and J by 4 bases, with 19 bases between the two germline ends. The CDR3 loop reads CASRGMRASFYEQYF. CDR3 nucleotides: TGTGCCAGCAGGGGAATGAGGGCGTCTTTTTACGAGCAGTACTTC.

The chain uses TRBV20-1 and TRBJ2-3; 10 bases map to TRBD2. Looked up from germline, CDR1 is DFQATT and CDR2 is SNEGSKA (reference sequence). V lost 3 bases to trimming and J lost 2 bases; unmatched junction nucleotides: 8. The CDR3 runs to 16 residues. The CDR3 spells CSARPPSGRYTDTQYF. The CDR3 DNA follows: TGCAGTGCTAGGCCGCCTAGCGGGAGATACACAGATACGCAGTATTTT.

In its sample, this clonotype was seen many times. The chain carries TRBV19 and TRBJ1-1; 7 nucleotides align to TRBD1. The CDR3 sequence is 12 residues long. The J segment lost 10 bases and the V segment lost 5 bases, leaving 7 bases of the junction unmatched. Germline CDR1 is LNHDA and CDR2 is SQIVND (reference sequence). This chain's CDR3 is CASSPDRAVAFF. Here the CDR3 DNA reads TGTGCCAGTAGTCCCGACAGGGCTGTAGCTTTCTTT.

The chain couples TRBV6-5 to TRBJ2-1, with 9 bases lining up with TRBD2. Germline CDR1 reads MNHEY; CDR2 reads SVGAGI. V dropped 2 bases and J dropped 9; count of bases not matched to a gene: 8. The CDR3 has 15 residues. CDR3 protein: CASSYGGTSYSEQFF. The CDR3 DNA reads TGTGCCAGCAGTTACGGAGGGACTAGCTATAGTGAGCAGTTCTTC.

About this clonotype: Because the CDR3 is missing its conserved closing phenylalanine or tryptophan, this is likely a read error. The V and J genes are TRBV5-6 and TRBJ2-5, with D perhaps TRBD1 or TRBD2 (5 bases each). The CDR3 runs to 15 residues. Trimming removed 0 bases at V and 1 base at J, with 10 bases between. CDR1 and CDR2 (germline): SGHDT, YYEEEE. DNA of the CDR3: TGTGCCAGCAGCTTGGCGTTGGGGGTCCAAGAGACCCAGTACCTC. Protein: CASSLALGVQETQYL.

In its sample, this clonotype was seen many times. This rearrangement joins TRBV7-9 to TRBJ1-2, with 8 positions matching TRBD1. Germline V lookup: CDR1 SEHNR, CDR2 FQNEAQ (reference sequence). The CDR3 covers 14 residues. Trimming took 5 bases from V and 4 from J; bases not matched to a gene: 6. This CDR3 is CASSPRTGSYGYTF. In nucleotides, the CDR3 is TGTGCCAGCAGCCCCCGGACAGGGAGCTATGGCTACACCTTC.

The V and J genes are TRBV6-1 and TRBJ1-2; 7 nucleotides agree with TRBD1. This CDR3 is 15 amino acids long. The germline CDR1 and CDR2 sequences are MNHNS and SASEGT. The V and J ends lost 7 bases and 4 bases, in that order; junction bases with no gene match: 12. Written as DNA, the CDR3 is TGTGCCAGCACCAGAAAAAGACAGGGCATCTATGGCTACACCTTC. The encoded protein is CASTRKRQGIYGYTF.

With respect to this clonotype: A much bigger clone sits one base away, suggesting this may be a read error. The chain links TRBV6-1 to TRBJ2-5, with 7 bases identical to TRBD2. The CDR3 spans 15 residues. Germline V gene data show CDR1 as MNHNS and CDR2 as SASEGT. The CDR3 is CASSEGGRAYNEQSF. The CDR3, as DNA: TGTGCCAGCAGTGAAGGCGGGAGAGCGTACAATGAGCAGTCCTTC.

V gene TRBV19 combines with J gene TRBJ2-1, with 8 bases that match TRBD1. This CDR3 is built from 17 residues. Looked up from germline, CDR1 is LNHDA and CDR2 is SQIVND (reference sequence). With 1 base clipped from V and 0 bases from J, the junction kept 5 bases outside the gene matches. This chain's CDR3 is CASSIVTGGRSYNEQFF. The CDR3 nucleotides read TGTGCCAGTAGTATAGTAACAGGGGGTCGCTCCTACAATGAGCAGTTCTTC.

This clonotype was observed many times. The CDR3 protein is CASRSTGTGGRNEQFF. CDR3 coding DNA: TGTGCCAGCAGATCAACCGGGACAGGGGGCCGCAATGAGCAGTTCTTC. This chain uses TRBV27 with TRBJ2-1; 12 nucleotides match TRBD1. The CDR3 totals 16 residues. Losses at the gene ends were 6 bases for V and 6 bases for J; bases not matched to a gene: 9. CDR1 is MNHEY and CDR2 is SMNVEV in the germline V gene (reference sequence).

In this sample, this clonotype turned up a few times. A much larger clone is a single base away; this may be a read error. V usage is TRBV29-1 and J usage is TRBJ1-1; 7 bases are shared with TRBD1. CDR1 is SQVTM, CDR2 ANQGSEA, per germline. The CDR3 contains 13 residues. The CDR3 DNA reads TGCAGCGCATCGGGACAGTTGAACTCTGAAGCTTTCTTT. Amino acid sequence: CSASGQLNSEAFF.